The 32 T cell receptor beta chains presented below share a single source sample, sequenced in a study of cytomegalovirus exposure and HLA in healthy donors. In the PCR, 60 Vbeta and 13 Jbeta primers were used. Libraries were prepared by immunoSEQ multiplex PCR; TCRdb keeps only in-frame clonotypes and omits some of them. There are 95,000 to 150,000 clones in the sample, with about 3.5% held by the top ten. Source material: PBMCs. These receptors originate from a man aged 18 to 29 in good health and CMV-seronegative.

The rearrangement uses TRBV5-4 and TRBJ1-5; D ambiguous. Trimming took off 4 bases at V and 1 base at J, with 12 bases between the two ends. CDR3 length: 15 residues. Germline V gene sequence: CDR1 SGHNT, CDR2 YYREEE (reference sequence). This chain's CDR3 is CASSENTGSNQPQHF. As DNA, the CDR3 is TGTGCCAGCAGCGAGAACACGGGGAGCAATCAGCCCCAGCATTTT.

The chain combines TRBV27 with TRBJ1-1; 7 bases match TRBD1. CDR1 is MNHEY, CDR2 SMNVEV, per germline (reference sequence). CDR3 length: 13 amino acids. Losses at the gene ends were 3 bases for V and 10 bases for J; bases not matched to a gene: 8. CDR3: CASSFRQGLRAFF. The CDR3 DNA follows: TGTGCCAGCAGTTTCAGACAGGGATTACGAGCTTTCTTT.

V usage is TRBV19 and J usage is TRBJ2-2; a possible D gene is TRBD2 (7 bases). V lost 7 bases and J 6 bases, leaving 12 bases between the germline ends. The germline gives CDR1 LNHDA, CDR2 SQIVND (reference sequence). The CDR3 loop spans 13 amino acids. CDR3 residues: CASKGGRAGELFF. In nucleotides, the CDR3 is TGTGCCAGTAAGGGGGGGCGAGCCGGGGAGCTGTTTTTT.

The gene calls are TRBV30 and TRBJ2-5; D not resolved. With 5 bases removed from V and 5 bases from J, the gap between germline ends came to 9 bases. This CDR3 is 11 amino acids long. Germline V gives CDR1 GTSNPN, CDR2 SVGIG (reference sequence). The CDR3 is CAWRYAETQYF. CDR3 bases: TGTGCCTGGCGGTACGCGGAGACCCAGTACTTC.

V is TRBV19 and J is TRBJ2-1; D gene uncertain. In germline, CDR1 is LNHDA, CDR2 SQIVND (reference sequence). V was clipped by 2 bases and J by 4 bases, with 6 bases between them. The CDR3 covers 13 residues. The CDR3 sequence is CASSITAYNEQFF. In nucleotides, the CDR3 is TGTGCCAGTAGTATAACAGCATACAATGAGCAGTTCTTC.

This chain connects TRBV19 to TRBJ2-6; D unresolved. Trimming cost V 6 bases and J 0 bases, with 6 bases left between them. CDR1 is LNHDA and CDR2 is SQIVND in the germline V gene (reference sequence). The CDR3 runs 14 residues. CDR3 amino acids: CASSPSSGANVLTF. The CDR3 nucleotides are TGTGCCAGTAGCCCGAGCTCTGGGGCCAACGTCCTGACTTTC.

The V and J genes are TRBV7-6 and TRBJ2-1; TRBD1 matches 7 bases. V shed 5 bases and J 5 bases; nucleotides not matched to a gene: 3. CDR3 length equals 13 residues. Germline V CDR1 and CDR2: SGHVS, FNYEAQ. CDR3 protein: CASSHRGNNEQFF. CDR3 nucleotide sequence: TGTGCCAGCAGCCACAGGGGAAACAATGAGCAGTTCTTC.

This sequence joins TRBV5-1 and TRBJ1-2; TRBD1 aligns across 8 bases. Unmatched junction bases numbered 9, after V lost 0 bases and J lost 8 bases. This CDR3 contains 15 residues. Looked up from germline, CDR1 is SGHRS and CDR2 is YFSETQ. CDR3 region: CASSLETRGLGGYTF. The CDR3 region has the DNA TGCGCCAGCAGCTTGGAGACCAGGGGGCTGGGCGGCTACACCTTC.

The chain joins TRBV11-3 to TRBJ2-1; TRBD2 agrees at 11 bases. V shed 3 bases, J shed 6 bases, and the junction held 4 bases outside the gene matches. CDR3 size: 15 residues. Germline V CDR1 and CDR2: SGHNT, YENEEA. The CDR3 DNA reads TGTGCCAGCAGCTTTACTAGCGGGGGAACCAATGAGCAGTTCTTC. It yields the protein CASSFTSGGTNEQFF.

This chain uses TRBV11-2 with TRBJ2-5; a possible D gene is TRBD1 (5 bases). The CDR3 is 15 amino acids. Deletions cut 3 bases from V and 3 bases from J, with 14 bases between. Germline CDR1 and CDR2: SGHAT and FQNNGV. In nucleotides, the CDR3 is TGTGCCAGCAGCTTTTGGGGCAGTATAAAAGAGACCCAGTACTTC. It translates to CASSFWGSIKETQYF.

The rearrangement links TRBV5-1 to TRBJ2-7; the match to TRBD2 covers 9 bases. The germline V gene has CDR1 SGHRS and CDR2 YFSETQ. CDR3 length: 18 amino acids. J was trimmed by 2 bases and V by 4 bases; bases with no gene match: 16. DNA of the CDR3: TGCGCCAGCAGCCCTTACGGGCGGGGGGGAGGGATTACCTACGAGCAGTACTTC. It codes for CASSPYGRGGGITYEQYF.

As regards this clone: Sequence at one end of the junction differs from germline and may be a read error. The V and J genes are TRBV7-7 and TRBJ1-5; 7 bases align to TRBD1. The germline gives CDR1 SSHAT, CDR2 FNYEAQ (reference sequence). The CDR3 loop spans 19 amino acids. The CDR3 here is CASRRGMRGDSCSNQPQHF. CDR3 nucleotide sequence: TGTGCTAGCAGGCGTGGGATGAGAGGGGACAGTTGTAGCAATCAGCCCCAGCATTTT. Full variable domain (rest looked up from reference TRBV7-7 and TRBJ1-5): GAGVSQSPRYKVTKRGQDVTLRCDPISSHATLYWYQQALGQGPEFLTYFNYEAQPDKSGLPSDRFSAERPEGSISTLTIQRTEQRDSAMYRCASRRGMRGDSCSNQPQHFGDGTRLSIL.

The chain couples TRBV7-3 to TRBJ1-1, with TRBD1 matching 7 bases. The CDR3 is made up of 13 amino acids. Trimming at V came to 5 bases and at J to 6 bases, leaving 6 bases not matched to a gene. From germline, CDR1 is SGHTA and CDR2 FQGTGA. For the CDR3, the DNA is TGTGCCAGCAGCCGACAGGGTGACGCTGAAGCTTTCTTT. Protein sequence: CASSRQGDAEAFF.

The V and J genes are TRBV5-1 and TRBJ1-2, with D maybe TRBD1 (6 bases). CDR1 and CDR2 from the germline V gene are SGHRS and YFSETQ. The germline V and J ends were trimmed by 3 bases and 3 bases, with 12 bases remaining between them. The CDR3 extends over 14 amino acids. The CDR3 sequence: CASSSTSGDYGYTF. The CDR3 DNA follows: TGCGCCAGCAGCTCTACCTCAGGGGACTATGGCTACACCTTC.

J is TRBJ2-1 and V is TRBV5-6; a possible D gene is TRBD2 (6 bases). Trimming pared 0 bases from V and 8 bases from J, leaving 6 bases between. Germline V gene sequence: CDR1 SGHDT, CDR2 YYEEEE. This CDR3 region has 12 residues. The CDR3, as DNA: TGTGCCAGCAGCTTGGCGGGGGATGAGCAGTTCTTC. Its translation is CASSLAGDEQFF.

The V and J genes are TRBV2 and TRBJ2-1; D is possibly TRBD1 (6 bases). V dropped 3 bases and J dropped 7 bases, with 16 bases sitting between them. Germline V gene lookup returns CDR1 SNHLY and CDR2 FYNNEI. This CDR3 region has 15 residues. The CDR3 DNA sequence: TGTGCCAGCAGTGAGTACATGGGGGCTGGGAATGAGCAGTTCTTC. Its protein is CASSEYMGAGNEQFF.

The chain employs TRBV25-1 and TRBJ1-1; no firm D call. The ends were cut back, 0 bases at V and 0 bases at J, with 8 bases in the middle. This CDR3 is built from 15 residues. Germline CDR1 reads MGHDK; CDR2 reads SYGVNS. The CDR3 region has the DNA TGTGCCAGCAGTGAATACGGGGTTATGAACACTGAAGCTTTCTTT. Translating it yields CASSEYGVMNTEAFF.

The V gene is TRBV6-5, the J gene TRBJ2-1, with 11 bases identical to TRBD1. The trim removed 5 bases at V and 7 bases at J, leaving 7 bases unmatched. Germline assignment: CDR1 MNHEY and CDR2 SVGAGI. This CDR3 is built from 15 residues. The CDR3 sequence: CASSHRGQGANEQFF. CDR3 coding DNA: TGTGCCAGCAGTCACCGCGGACAGGGGGCGAATGAGCAGTTCTTC.

V and J are TRBV18 and TRBJ1-1, with D maybe TRBD1 (5 bases). The germline gives CDR1 KGHSH, CDR2 LQKENI. The CDR3 covers 14 residues. The V end was cut by 5 bases, the J end by 7 bases, with 17 bases between. CDR3 coding DNA: TGTGCCAGCTCAGATAGCGGGAGGGGAATTGAAGCTTTCTTT. Translated: CASSDSGRGIEAFF.

This chain uses TRBV4-2 with TRBJ1-2; 8 bases are a match to TRBD1. The germline CDR1 and CDR2 sequences are LGHNA and YNFKEQ. V shed 3 bases, J shed 6 bases, and the junction held 0 bases outside the gene matches. The CDR3 runs to 12 residues. The CDR3 spells CASSQTGDGYTF. CDR3 coding DNA: TGTGCCAGCAGCCAGACAGGGGATGGCTACACCTTC.

The chain carries TRBV7-2 and TRBJ2-7; 7 bases agree with TRBD2. V shed 4 bases and J 0 bases; nucleotides not matched to a gene: 12. Germline V lookup: CDR1 SGHTA, CDR2 FQGNSA. The CDR3 contains 17 residues. The CDR3 DNA reads as TGTGCCAGCAGCTATAAGTCGTTCAGCGGGAACTCCTACGAGCAGTACTTC. It yields the protein CASSYKSFSGNSYEQYF. The full variable domain, completed using reference TRBV7-2 and TRBJ2-7, is GAGVSQSPSNKVTEKGKDVELRCDPISGHTALYWYRQSLGQGLEFLIYFQGNSAPDKSGLPSDRFSAERTGGSVSTLTIQRTQQEDSAVYLCASSYKSFSGNSYEQYFGPGTRLTVT.

The chain joins TRBV28 to TRBJ1-6; unclear D gene. With 5 bases removed from V and 7 bases from J, the gap between germline ends came to 12 bases. The CDR3 covers 14 residues. CDR1 is MDHEN, CDR2 SYDVKM, per germline. This chain's CDR3 is CASSTPVPNSPLHF. DNA of the CDR3: TGTGCCAGCAGTACCCCGGTGCCAAATTCACCCCTCCACTTT. The variable domain in full, with the rest retrieved from reference TRBV28 and TRBJ1-6, is DVKVTQSSRYLVKRTGEKVFLECVQDMDHENMFWYRQDPGLGLRLIYFSYDVKMKEKGDIPEGYSVSREKKERFSLILESASTNQTSMYLCASSTPVPNSPLHFGNGTRLTVT.

The chain uses TRBV18 and TRBJ1-3; D gene ambiguous. CDR1 is KGHSH, CDR2 LQKENI, per germline. This CDR3 spans 14 amino acids. Trimming cost V 4 bases and J 0 bases, with 7 bases left between them. The CDR3 sequence: CASSLLVSGNTIYF. The DNA for the CDR3 is TGTGCCAGCTCACTCCTTGTCTCTGGAAACACCATATATTTT.

The V gene is TRBV6-1, the J gene TRBJ1-1; 7 nucleotides line up with TRBD1. The CDR3 runs 15 residues. Germline CDR1 MNHNS, CDR2 SASEGT. The J segment lost 4 bases and the V segment lost 4 bases, leaving 9 bases of the junction unmatched. The CDR3 here is CASSAWTGASTEAFF. CDR3 DNA: TGTGCCAGCAGTGCTTGGACAGGCGCTTCCACTGAAGCTTTCTTT.

As to this clone: The junction and the germline gene differ at one end; a read error may be behind it. V usage is TRBV28 and J usage is TRBJ2-7; 8 bases are shared with TRBD1. This CDR3 is built from 12 residues. Germline-derived CDR1 and CDR2 are MDHEN and SYDVKM. The CDR3 coding sequence is TGTGCCAGCAGTTCCGGGACAGGACGTACTCCCTTC. This encodes CASSSGTGRTPF.

CDR3 nucleotide sequence: TGTGCCAGCAGCGTATCCGGGACAGGGGCCGAGCAGTACTTC. Protein sequence: CASSVSGTGAEQYF. The V call is TRBV9, the J call TRBJ2-7; 10 bases are a match to TRBD1. This CDR3 is built from 14 residues. The germline V gene has CDR1 SGDLS and CDR2 YYNGEE. Trimming removed 1 base from V and 6 bases from J; junction bases left unmatched: 4.

This chain uses TRBV11-2 with TRBJ1-1, with TRBD1 matching over 10 bases. The V and J ends lost 4 bases and 4 bases, in that order; junction bases with no gene match: 6. The CDR3 loop spans 15 amino acids. CDR1 is SGHAT and CDR2 is FQNNGV in the germline V gene. Written as DNA, the CDR3 is TGTGCCAGCAGCTCAACGACAGGGGGCATCACTGAAGCTTTCTTT. Translating it yields CASSSTTGGITEAFF.

The chain links TRBV7-6 to TRBJ2-7; no firm D call. With 1 base removed from V and 6 bases from J, the gap between germline ends came to 10 bases. The germline V gene encodes CDR1 SGHVS and CDR2 FNYEAQ. This CDR3 is built from 13 residues. The CDR3 DNA sequence: TGTGCCAGCAGCTTAGGGCAGGCCCTCGAGCAGTACTTC. Translation: CASSLGQALEQYF.

V and J are TRBV7-9 and TRBJ1-6, with a tentative D call TRBD1 (5 bases). CDR1 is SEHNR and CDR2 is FQNEAQ in the germline V gene (reference sequence). V was cut by 3 bases and J by 7 bases, with 10 bases left in between. The CDR3 is 14 residues long. The CDR3, as DNA: TGTGCCAGCAGCTTCGGATCAGGGAATTCACCCCTCCACTTT. It translates to CASSFGSGNSPLHF. Complete variable domain (other parts from reference TRBV7-9 and TRBJ1-6): DTGVSQNPRHKITKRGQNVTFRCDPISEHNRLYWYRQTLGQGPEFLTYFQNEAQLEKSRLLSDRFSAERPKGSFSTLEIQRTEQGDSAMYLCASSFGSGNSPLHFGNGTRLTVT.

The J gene is TRBJ1-4, the V gene TRBV9, with TRBD1 matching over 7 bases. This CDR3 region has 14 residues. The germline gives CDR1 SGDLS, CDR2 YYNGEE. Trimming removed 4 bases from V and 4 bases from J; junction bases left unmatched: 4. CDR3 sequence: CASSPRQGNEKLFF. CDR3 sequence (DNA): TGTGCCAGCAGCCCCCGACAGGGTAATGAAAAACTGTTTTTT.

This CDR3 is CASSSLTGTDTQYF. The CDR3 DNA reads as TGCGCCAGCAGCTCGCTAACTGGCACAGATACGCAGTATTTT. V gene TRBV5-1 combines with J gene TRBJ2-3; D not resolved. The CDR3 runs to 14 residues. Between the trimmed V and J ends, which lost 3 bases and 1 base, there was a span of 9 bases. The germline V gene has CDR1 SGHRS and CDR2 YFSETQ.

The chain uses TRBV5-1 and TRBJ1-1, with D perhaps TRBD1 (5 bases). The CDR3 sequence is 13 residues long. The germline gives CDR1 SGHRS, CDR2 YFSETQ. V lost 2 bases and J lost 2, with 7 bases in between. The CDR3 coding sequence is TGCGCCAGCAGCTTTCAGGGAAACACTGAAGCTTTCTTT. The encoded protein is CASSFQGNTEAFF.